This T cell receptor beta chain was recovered during a study of molecular identifiers for immune sequencing clone quantification. The overall study: Replicates partitioned RNA from approximately 20,000 or 98,000 naive CD8 cells into five parts, sequencing four. General observations from the study: Over 99% of effector molecules, yet under 1% of naive-cell molecules, were held by clones above 20 RNA copies.

As for this clonotype: Its matching antigen is unknown.

Sorted cell numbers of 20,000 to 1,000,000, with 10%, 30% or 50% RNA, served as input for naive CD8 libraries. For bulk TCR libraries, previously described methods and listed TCR primers were used. Via MiXCR, TCRdb re-called the PCR reads, giving one row per CDR3 protein. The sample consists of about 640,000 distinct CDR3 sequences, about 20% of them appearing once. Germline CDR1 and CDR2: MDHEN and SYDVKM. The V end was cut by 6 bases, the J end by 2 bases, with 14 bases between. This CDR3 contains 14 residues. V and J are TRBV28 and TRBJ2-7; D not resolved. The source is a human donor in good health. Some libraries in this study had Jurkat cell RNA spiked in. Sequenced input: naive CD8+ T cells from blood, with Jurkat cell RNA spiked in. As for subset: FACS-sorted CD8+CD4-CCR7+CD45RA+ naive T cells. This CDR3 reads CASRQHRTPYEQYF. DNA for the CDR3: TGTGCCAGCAGGCAGCATCGAACACCCTACGAGCAGTACTTC.